This T cell receptor (beta chain) was observed in a study of shared T cell receptors in the human thymus. The CDR3 contains 11 residues. V dropped 2 bases and J dropped 7 bases, with 8 bases sitting between them. Germline V lookup: CDR1 SQVTM, CDR2 ANQGSEA. Method: immunoSEQ multiplex PCR; TCRdb's copy keeps in-frame clones and lacks some. The sample consists of hundreds of thousands of clones, approximately 83% of them appearing once. The same data also went into a second study, on human thymus T cells. As that study records: It was healthy Finnish infants having corrective surgery for congenital heart defects who were the donors. The study used thymus tissue resected during corrective heart surgery. Biased V and J segment usage appeared in thymus and peripheral blood. Unrelated people showed highly overlapping thymic repertoires, related research reported.

The sequence derives from a girl under three years old with a congenital heart defect. Sequences were obtained from thymocytes. The chain uses TRBV29-1 and TRBJ1-1; maybe TRBD1 (5 bases). CDR3 sequence reads: CSVEWGDEAFF. In DNA form, the CDR3 reads TGCAGCGTTGAATGGGGGGATGAAGCTTTCTTT.